A selection of T cell receptor beta chains follows, all from one sample in a study of OX40 agonist ivuxolimab in advanced cancers. TCRdb's copy holds only in-frame clones and misses some; the assay was immunoSEQ multiplex PCR. The table has fewer than 75,000 clones, about nine tenths seen once; the top ten hold about 4%. The sequencing here drew on CD4+ or CD8+ T cells sorted from blood, taken in a trial of the OX40 agonist ivuxolimab. These receptors were obtained from an adult with an advanced solid tumor such as melanoma, head and neck, liver or kidney cancer. CDR3s leave out the opening cysteine and the closing phenylalanine or tryptophan. The D gene is left open where the match is weak.

TRBJ2-4	-	TRBV5-1	ASSFGESVAKNIQY
TRBJ2-2	TRBD2	TRBV11-3	ASSLGLEINTGELF
TRBJ1-1	-	TRBV11-2	ASSLSLGQVGLRAF
TRBJ2-5	-	TRBV29-1	SVAAGNQETQY
TRBJ1-5	-	TRBV30	AWSPPRSGVRNQPQH
TRBJ1-6	-	TRBV6-5	ASSYAEVGNSPLH
TRBJ1-6	-	TRBV19	ASSPWMVRAYNSPLH
TRBJ1-3	TRBD1	TRBV7-9	ASSVQGVHGNTIY
TRBJ1-3	-	TRBV5-1	ASSLWAAASGNTIY
TRBJ2-7	TRBD2	TRBV18	ASSPTGVLAGGPPRQY
TRBJ1-2	-	TRBV6-1	ASSEHPANYGYT
TRBJ2-5	TRBD2	TRBV19	ASSIGGLAGVETQY
TRBJ2-5	TRBD1	TRBV5-1	ASSTGQGRETQY
TRBJ2-7	-	TRBV11-3	ASSLAQSYEQY
TRBJ1-1	-	TRBV11-1	ASSREMNTEAF
TRBJ1-5	-	TRBV7-9	ASSGELKPQH
TRBJ1-4	TRBD1	TRBV27	ASSARDRGNEKLF
TRBJ1-6	-	TRBV9	ASGEGPYSPLH
TRBJ2-5	-	TRBV19	ASRQTSEETQY
TRBJ2-5	TRBD2	TRBV4-2	ASTSSREGLRETQY
TRBJ1-2	TRBD1	TRBV15	ATTQSANRGLLGGYT
TRBJ1-5	-	TRBV29-1	SVGHANSNQPQH
TRBJ1-4	-	TRBV7-2	ASSGTSNEKLF
TRBJ2-7	-	TRBV5-1	ASSLAASSSYEQY
-	-	TRBV7-6	ASSSQDRYEQY
TRBJ2-1	TRBD2	TRBV5-1	ASSLTSGRVGEQF
TRBJ1-2	-	TRBV19	ASSMNRFYGYT
TRBJ1-4	-	TRBV19	ASSIDGRTNEKLF
TRBJ2-6	-	TRBV7-9	ASSFQSSGANVLT
TRBJ2-7	TRBD2	TRBV6-1	AVGRAETYEQY
TRBJ2-3	TRBD1	TRBV11-1	ASSPGTGTDTQY
TRBJ2-3	-	TRBV5-4	ASSLGGVADTQY
TRBJ2-1	TRBD2	TRBV28	ASSLAGTSGHNEQF
TRBJ2-5	TRBD2	TRBV29-1	SLKGLAGVGETQY
TRBJ1-5	-	TRBV6-5	ASSYSLGNQPQH
TRBJ2-2	-	TRBV6-1	ASLPARGNTGELF
TRBJ2-7	-	TRBV5-1	ASKLSQGIGEQY
TRBJ2-3	TRBD2	TRBV9	ASSVASGSLIDTQY
TRBJ2-6	-	TRBV18	ASSVPGTGANVLT
TRBJ2-3	TRBD2	TRBV9	ASSLAGGPVDTQY
TRBJ1-4	-	TRBV6-1	ASSDFSVNEKLF
TRBJ1-6	TRBD1	TRBV7-2	ASSLGTGNFSPLH
TRBJ1-1	TRBD1	TRBV18	ASSQGAGTEAF
TRBJ2-3	TRBD1	TRBV5-6	ASSFLQGGTDTQY
TRBJ1-2	TRBD1	TRBV28	ASSNADRGFGYT
TRBJ2-1	-	TRBV19	ASSSQNNEQF
TRBJ1-1	-	TRBV5-3	ASSLSVRVSTEAF
TRBJ1-1	-	TRBV6-1	ASSGQQNTEAF
TRBJ2-7	-	TRBV5-1	ASSLQLGSDEQY
TRBJ2-7	TRBD2	TRBV18	ASSPVIEPSGGYEQY
TRBJ1-1	-	TRBV7-2	ASSLGPGNTEAF
TRBJ2-5	-	TRBV7-2	ASSLTRGGQY
TRBJ1-1	-	TRBV11-2	ASTSRLGGGPVGTEAF
TRBJ2-2	-	TRBV9	ASSDGVLANTGELF
TRBJ2-7	-	TRBV28	ASRSTLEQY